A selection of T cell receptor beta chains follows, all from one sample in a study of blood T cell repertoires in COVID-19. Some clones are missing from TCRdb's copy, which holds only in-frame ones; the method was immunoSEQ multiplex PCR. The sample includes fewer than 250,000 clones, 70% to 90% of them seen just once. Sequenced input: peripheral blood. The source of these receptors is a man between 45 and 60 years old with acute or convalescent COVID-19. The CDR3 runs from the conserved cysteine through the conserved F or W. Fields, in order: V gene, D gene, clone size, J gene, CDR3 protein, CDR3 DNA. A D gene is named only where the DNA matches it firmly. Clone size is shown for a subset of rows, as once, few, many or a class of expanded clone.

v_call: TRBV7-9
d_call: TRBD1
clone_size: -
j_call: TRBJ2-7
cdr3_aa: CASSSLNLDRAEQYF
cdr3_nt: TGTGCCAGCAGCTCCCTAAACCTGGACAGGGCCGAGCAGTACTTC

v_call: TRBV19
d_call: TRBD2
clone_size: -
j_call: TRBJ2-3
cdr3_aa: CASRSGMMDTQYF
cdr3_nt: TGTGCCAGTAGAAGCGGGATGATGGATACGCAGTATTTT

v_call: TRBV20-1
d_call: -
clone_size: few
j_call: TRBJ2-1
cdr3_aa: CSADDYDEQFF
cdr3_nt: TGCAGTGCTGATGACTACGATGAGCAGTTCTTC

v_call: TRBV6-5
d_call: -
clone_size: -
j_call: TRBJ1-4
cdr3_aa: CASGTFKEKLFF
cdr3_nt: TGTGCCAGCGGGACATTCAAGGAAAAACTGTTTTTT

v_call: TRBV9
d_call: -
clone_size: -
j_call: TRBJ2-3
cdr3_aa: CASSVVPSRHTDTQYF
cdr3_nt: TGTGCCAGCAGCGTAGTTCCTAGCAGGCACACAGATACGCAGTATTTT

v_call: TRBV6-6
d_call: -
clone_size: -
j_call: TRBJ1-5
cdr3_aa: CASSYAGAGQPQHF
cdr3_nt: TGTGCCAGCAGTTACGCGGGAGCTGGACAGCCCCAGCATTTT

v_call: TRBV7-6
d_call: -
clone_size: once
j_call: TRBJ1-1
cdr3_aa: CASSFERQEVTEAFF
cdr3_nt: TGTGCCAGCAGCTTTGAGCGACAGGAGGTAACTGAAGCTTTCTTT

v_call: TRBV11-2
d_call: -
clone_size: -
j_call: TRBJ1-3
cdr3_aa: CASAGEFAIYF
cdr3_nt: TGTGCCAGCGCAGGGGAATTCGCCATATATTTT

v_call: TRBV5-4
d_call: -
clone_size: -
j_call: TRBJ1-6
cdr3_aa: CASSLDTSSYNSPLHF
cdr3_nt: TGTGCCAGCAGCTTGGACACTAGCTCCTATAATTCACCCCTCCACTTT

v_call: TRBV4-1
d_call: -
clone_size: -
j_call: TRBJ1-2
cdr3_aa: CASSQEGGYIYGYTF
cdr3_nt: TGCGCCAGCAGCCAAGAAGGGGGTTATATCTATGGCTACACCTTC

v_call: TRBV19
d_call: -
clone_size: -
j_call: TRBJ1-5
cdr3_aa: CASRGQGPQHF
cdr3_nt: TGTGCCAGTAGGGGGCAGGGGCCCCAGCATTTT

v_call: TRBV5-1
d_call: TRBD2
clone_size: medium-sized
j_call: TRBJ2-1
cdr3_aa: CASTVAGVTYNEQFF
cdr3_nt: TGCGCCAGCACCGTAGCGGGAGTGACCTACAATGAGCAGTTCTTC

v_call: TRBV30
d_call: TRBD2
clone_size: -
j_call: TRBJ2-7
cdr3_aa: CAWSGDYYEQYF
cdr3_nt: TGTGCCTGGAGTGGGGACTACTACGAGCAGTACTTC

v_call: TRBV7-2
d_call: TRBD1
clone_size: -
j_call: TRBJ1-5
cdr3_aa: CASSLTGGDQPQHF
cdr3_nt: TGTGCCAGCAGCTTGACAGGGGGCGATCAGCCCCAGCATTTT

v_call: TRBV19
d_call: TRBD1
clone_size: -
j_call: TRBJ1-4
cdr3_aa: CASSIANLRTGRATNEKLFF
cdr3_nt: TGTGCCAGTAGTATAGCCAACCTCAGGACAGGGAGAGCAACTAATGAAAAACTGTTTTTT

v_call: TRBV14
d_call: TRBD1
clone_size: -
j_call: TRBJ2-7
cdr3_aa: CASSQGQGGYEQYF
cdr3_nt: TGTGCCAGCAGCCAAGGACAGGGGGGCTACGAGCAGTACTTC

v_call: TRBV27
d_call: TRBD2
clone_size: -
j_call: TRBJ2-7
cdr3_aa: CASSGLAGGLSYEQYF
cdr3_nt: TGTGCCAGCAGCGGACTAGCGGGAGGGTTGTCCTACGAGCAGTACTTC

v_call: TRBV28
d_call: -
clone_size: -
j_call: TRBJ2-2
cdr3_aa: CASRFRDKPTGELFF
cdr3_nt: TGTGCCAGCAGATTCCGGGACAAACCGACCGGGGAGCTGTTTTTT

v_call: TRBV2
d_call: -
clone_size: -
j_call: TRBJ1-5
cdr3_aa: CASSGRDGSNQPQHF
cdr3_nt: TGTGCCAGCAGCGGGAGAGACGGGAGCAATCAGCCCCAGCATTTT

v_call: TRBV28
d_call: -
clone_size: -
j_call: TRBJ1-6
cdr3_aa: CAIQGPHNSPLHF
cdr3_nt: TGTGCCATCCAGGGTCCCCATAATTCACCCCTCCACTTT

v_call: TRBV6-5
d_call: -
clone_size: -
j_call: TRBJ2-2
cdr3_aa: CASISGARGGELFF
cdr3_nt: TGTGCCAGCATTTCAGGGGCTCGTGGCGGGGAGCTGTTTTTT

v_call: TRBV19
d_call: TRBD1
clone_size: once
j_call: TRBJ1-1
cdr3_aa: CASSQGAKAFF
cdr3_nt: TGTGCCAGTAGTCAGGGGGCTAAAGCTTTCTTT

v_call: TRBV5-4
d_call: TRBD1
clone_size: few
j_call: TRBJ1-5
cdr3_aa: CASSLGTGNQPQHF
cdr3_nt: TGTGCCAGCAGCTTGGGGACAGGGAATCAGCCCCAGCATTTT

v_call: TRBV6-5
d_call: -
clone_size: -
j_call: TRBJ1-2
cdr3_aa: CASSYSTANYGYTF
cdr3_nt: TGTGCCAGCAGTTACTCGACAGCCAACTATGGCTACACCTTC

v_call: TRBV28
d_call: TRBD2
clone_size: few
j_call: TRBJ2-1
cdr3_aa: CASSFPGTSGSRIDNEQFF
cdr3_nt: TGTGCCAGCAGTTTCCCCGGGACTAGCGGGAGTAGGATTGATAATGAGCAGTTCTTC

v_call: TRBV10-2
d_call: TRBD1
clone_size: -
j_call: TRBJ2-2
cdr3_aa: CATLVTGTVNTGELFF
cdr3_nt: TGCGCCACCTTAGTTACCGGGACAGTGAACACCGGGGAGCTGTTTTTT

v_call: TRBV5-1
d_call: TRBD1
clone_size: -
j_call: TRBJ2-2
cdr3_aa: CASKVAGTENTGELFF
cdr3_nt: TGCGCCAGCAAAGTAGCCGGGACAGAGAACACCGGGGAGCTGTTTTTT

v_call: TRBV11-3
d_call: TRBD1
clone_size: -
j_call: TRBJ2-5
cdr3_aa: CASSLKGGWAETQYF
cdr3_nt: TGTGCCAGCAGCTTGAAAGGGGGCTGGGCAGAGACCCAGTACTTC

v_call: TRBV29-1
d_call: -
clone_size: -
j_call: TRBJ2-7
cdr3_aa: CSARTGTTSYEQYF
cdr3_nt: TGCAGCGCTCGGACCGGGACAACCTCCTACGAGCAGTACTTC

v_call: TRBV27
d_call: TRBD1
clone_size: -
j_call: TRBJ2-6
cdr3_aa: CASKGQGPSGANVLTF
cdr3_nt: TGTGCCAGCAAGGGACAGGGACCCTCTGGGGCCAACGTCCTGACTTTC

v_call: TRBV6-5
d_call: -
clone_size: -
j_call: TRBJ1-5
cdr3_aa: CASSLYGNQPQHF
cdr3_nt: TGTGCCAGCAGTCTATACGGCAATCAGCCCCAGCATTTT

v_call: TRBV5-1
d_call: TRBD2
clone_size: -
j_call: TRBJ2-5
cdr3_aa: CASSPGLAGETQYF
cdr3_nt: TGCGCCAGCAGCCCGGGACTAGCGGGAGAGACCCAGTACTTC

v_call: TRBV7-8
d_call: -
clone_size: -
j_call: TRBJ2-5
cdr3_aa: CASSSRMQETQYF
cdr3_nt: TGTGCCAGCAGCTCCAGGATGCAAGAGACCCAGTACTTC

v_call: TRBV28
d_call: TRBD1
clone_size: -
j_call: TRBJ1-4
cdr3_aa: CASIQGDADEKLFF
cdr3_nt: TGTGCCAGCATCCAGGGGGACGCAGATGAAAAACTGTTTTTT

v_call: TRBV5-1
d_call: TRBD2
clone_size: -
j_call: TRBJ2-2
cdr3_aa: CASSLKTSGSGTGELFF
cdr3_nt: TGCGCCAGCAGCTTAAAGACTAGCGGGAGTGGGACCGGGGAGCTGTTTTTT

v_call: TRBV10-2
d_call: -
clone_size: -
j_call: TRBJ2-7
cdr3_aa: CASIGVGGFGDEQYF
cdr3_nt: TGCGCCAGCATCGGGGTAGGCGGGTTCGGCGACGAGCAGTACTTC

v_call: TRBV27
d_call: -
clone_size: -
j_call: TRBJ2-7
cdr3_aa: CASSLSPRQSTYEQYF
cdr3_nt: TGTGCCAGCAGTTTATCACCGAGACAGTCAACCTACGAGCAGTACTTC

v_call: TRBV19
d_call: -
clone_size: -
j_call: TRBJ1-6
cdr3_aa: CASSPGQTNSPLHF
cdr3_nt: TGTGCCAGTAGCCCCGGACAGACAAATTCACCCCTCCACTTT

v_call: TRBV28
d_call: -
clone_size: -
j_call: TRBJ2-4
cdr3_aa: CASSLTRVFKKNIQYF
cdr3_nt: TGTGCCAGCAGTTTAACCCGGGTTTTCAAAAAAAACATTCAGTACTTC

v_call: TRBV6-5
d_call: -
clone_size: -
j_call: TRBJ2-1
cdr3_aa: CASRKASLGGEQFF
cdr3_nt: TGTGCCAGCAGAAAGGCCTCGTTGGGGGGTGAGCAGTTCTTC

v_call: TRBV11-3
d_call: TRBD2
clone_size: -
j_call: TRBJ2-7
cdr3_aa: CASSGTSGGAGVYEQYF
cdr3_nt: TGTGCCAGTTCCGGGACTAGCGGGGGGGCCGGAGTCTACGAGCAGTACTTC

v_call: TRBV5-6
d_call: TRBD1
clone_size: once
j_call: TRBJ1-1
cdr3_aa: CASWLKPGQGNTEAFF
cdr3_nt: TGTGCCAGCTGGTTGAAGCCGGGACAGGGCAACACTGAAGCTTTCTTT

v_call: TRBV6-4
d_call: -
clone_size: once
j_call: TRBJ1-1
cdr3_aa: CASSVNRDTEAFF
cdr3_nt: TGTGCCAGCAGCGTAAACAGGGATACTGAAGCTTTCTTT